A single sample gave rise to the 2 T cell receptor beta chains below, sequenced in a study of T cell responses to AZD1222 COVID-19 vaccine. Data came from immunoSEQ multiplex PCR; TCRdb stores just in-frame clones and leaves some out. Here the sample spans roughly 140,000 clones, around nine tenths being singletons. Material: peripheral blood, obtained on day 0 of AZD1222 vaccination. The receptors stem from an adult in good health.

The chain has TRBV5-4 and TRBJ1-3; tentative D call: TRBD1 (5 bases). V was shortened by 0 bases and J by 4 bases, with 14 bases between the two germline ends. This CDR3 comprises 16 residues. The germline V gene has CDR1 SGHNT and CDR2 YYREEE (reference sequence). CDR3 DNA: TGTGCCAGCAGCTTGGATCCCAGGGAGCAAGGAAACACCATATATTTT. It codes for CASSLDPREQGNTIYF.

CDR3 sequence reads: CALDSMRGQAGELFF. The DNA of the CDR3 is TGTGCTTTGGACAGTATGAGGGGGCAGGCCGGGGAGCTGTTTTTT. The chain joins TRBV30 to TRBJ2-2; 7 bases are shared with TRBD1. CDR1 is GTSNPN and CDR2 is SVGIG in the germline V gene (reference sequence). The CDR3 is 15 residues long.